One and the same sample provided the 3 T cell receptor beta chains below, sequenced in a study of cytomegalovirus exposure and HLA in healthy donors. Both 60 Vbeta primers and 13 Jbeta primers went into the PCR. Only in-frame clones appear in the TCRdb table, and some are missing; sequencing was by immunoSEQ multiplex PCR. The table records around 140,000 clones, around 73% of them present only once. Sequenced material: PBMCs. The receptor source for this set is a female donor in good health and CMV-seronegative.

J is TRBJ2-2 and V is TRBV6-1, with 7 bases identical to TRBD2. With V trimmed by 3 bases and J by 8 bases, 12 bases remained unmatched. The CDR3 contains 16 residues. Germline V gives CDR1 MNHNS, CDR2 SASEGT. The CDR3 spells CASSDLGGGFVGELFF. In DNA, the CDR3 is TGTGCCAGCAGTGATCTTGGGGGGGGGTTTGTGGGGGAGCTGTTTTTT.

This chain connects TRBV28 to TRBJ1-4; tentative D call: TRBD1 (5 bases). V lost 4 bases and J 8 bases, leaving 17 bases between the germline ends. The CDR3 sequence is 15 residues long. Germline V CDR1 and CDR2: MDHEN, SYDVKM. The CDR3 protein is CASSSLQGGKEKLFF. CDR3 nucleotide sequence: TGTGCCAGCAGTTCCCTCCAGGGTGGTAAAGAAAAACTGTTTTTT.

The V call is TRBV5-1, the J call TRBJ2-7; 9 positions agree with TRBD1. After removal of 4 bases from V and 4 bases from J, the junction contained 12 bases not matched to a gene. The CDR3 runs to 16 residues. The germline gives CDR1 SGHRS, CDR2 YFSETQ. This chain's CDR3 is CASSPTGTGRSYEQYF. In DNA, the CDR3 is TGCGCCAGCAGCCCGACGGGGACAGGGCGATCTTACGAGCAGTACTTC. The variable domain in full, with the rest retrieved from reference TRBV5-1 and TRBJ2-7, is KAGVTQTPRYLIKTRGQQVTLSCSPISGHRSVSWYQQTPGQGLQFLFEYFSETQRNKGNFPGRFSGRQFSNSRSEMNVSTLELGDSALYLCASSPTGTGRSYEQYFGPGTRLTVT.